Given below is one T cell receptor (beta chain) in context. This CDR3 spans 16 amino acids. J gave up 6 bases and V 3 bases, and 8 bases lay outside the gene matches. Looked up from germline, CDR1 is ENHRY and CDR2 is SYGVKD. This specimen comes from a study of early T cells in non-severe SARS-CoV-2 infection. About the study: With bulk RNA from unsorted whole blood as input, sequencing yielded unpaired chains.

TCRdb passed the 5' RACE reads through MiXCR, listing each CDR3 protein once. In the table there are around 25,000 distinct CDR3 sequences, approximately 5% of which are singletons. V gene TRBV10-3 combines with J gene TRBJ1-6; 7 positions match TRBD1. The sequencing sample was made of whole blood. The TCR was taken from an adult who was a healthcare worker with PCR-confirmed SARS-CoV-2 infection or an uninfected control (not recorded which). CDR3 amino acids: CAISDNRQGGNSPLHF. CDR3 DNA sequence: TGTGCCATCAGTGACAATAGACAGGGAGGTAATTCACCCCTCCACTTT.